This T cell receptor beta chain derives from a study of a mutant IDH1 vaccine in newly diagnosed glioma (dated by TCRdb to about 2021). Looking at the study overall: Vaccination began 4-6 weeks after radiotherapy alone, or alongside temozolomide cycles in the chemotherapy-containing groups. Peripheral blood was collected at six visits: V03 (baseline), V05, V07, V10, V12 and V13. Visit V12 was the week-35 safety follow-up and visit V13 was the week-47 end of study. Longitudinal TCRB deep sequencing was done for 20 to 25 treated patients, wherever samples were available for exploratory analyses. Prior to enrollment, patients had been given standard therapy consisting of radiotherapy alone, temozolomide alone, or radiochemotherapy with temozolomide, with the combination given to most patients. Of the roughly 31 treated patients, about 62% were male and approximately 40% were female, and the mean age was around 40 years. Overall study outcomes, separate from this receptor: Vaccine-induced immune responses across multiple MHC alleles were detected in approximately 93% of patients. Selection of PBMC samples for TCRB deep sequencing was based on availability. No apparent relationship was observed between pseudoprogression and alterations in the top peripheral T cell clonotypes detected by TCRB sequencing. It was noted by the authors that analyses of patient blood samples could not be reproduced owing to sample limitations.

The method was the immunoSEQ multiplex PCR assay. The hsTCRB Kit was used according to the manufacturer's protocol to amplify rearranged TCR beta chain sequences. TCRB libraries were sequenced on an Illumina MiSeq. The authors processed their data as follows. The proprietary platform of the kit vendor was used for demultiplexing, trimming and gene mapping. TCRdb retrieved this table from immuneACCESS and kept in-frame rearrangements only. Not all clones are present; in checked studies, unresolved V genes account for under half, and no reason is known for the remainder. That table gives V, J and clone size, and the DNA gave D and trimming. This sample has approximately 61,000 clones in its table, and roughly 80% of those were observed once. In total, the top ten clones hold under 7% of the sample. About this clone itself: Its antigen is not yet known. Base qualities are not at hand, and no much larger clone is one base apart.

CDR3 length: 17 amino acids, cysteine to phenylalanine. Solely the CDR3 DNA is kept, with 51 bases framed from the first base. CDR1 and CDR2 were assigned from the germline V gene as SGHTA and FQGNSA. The time point label for this specimen denotes: week 35, safety follow-up. Every vaccine dose consisted of 300 ug of a 20-mer mutant IDH1 peptide in Montanide, administered subcutaneously together with topical imiquimod. Eight vaccinations were administered to patients in weeks 1, 3, 5, 7, 11, 15, 19 and 23, corresponding to visits V03 through V10. Newly diagnosed WHO grade 3 or 4 IDH1-mutant astrocytomas showing loss of nuclear ATRX were present in the donors. The samples were drawn from NOA16, a multicentre, single-arm, open-label phase I trial in Germany that tested a mutant IDH1 peptide vaccine in humans for the first time. Genomic DNA for TCRB sequencing was extracted from EDTA blood using the DNeasy Blood and Tissue Kit.

The sample here was PBMCs, taken from a glioma patient whose treatment included an IDH1 peptide vaccine. The clonotype was recovered from a man in his forties or fifties with glioma. The chain links TRBV7-2 with TRBJ2-5, with 9 bases matching TRBD2. The J call may be faulty, since TRBJ2-7 better matches the DNA end. The DNA sequence is as follows: TGTGCCAGCAGCTTAATCCGTAGCGGGGGTTGGTCCTACGAGCAGTACTTC. This encodes CASSLIRSGGWSYEQYF.